The 23 T cell receptor beta chains in this list originate from one sample, sequenced in a study of blood T cell repertoires in COVID-19. The data were produced by immunoSEQ multiplex PCR, yet TCRdb's version contains in-frame clones alone and is incomplete. The sample contains about 160,000 clones, more than 75% of which appear only once. Sequencing used PBMCs or T cells enriched from blood (not recorded which). These receptors all come from a woman aged 50 to 60 who had recovered from COVID-19.

The chain employs TRBV10-2 and TRBJ2-2, with 12 bases matching TRBD2. The CDR3 is 16 amino acids. Trimming cost V 6 bases and J 6 bases; bases outside gene matches: 8. Looked up from germline, CDR1 is WSHSY and CDR2 is SAAADI. The DNA of the CDR3 is TGCGCCAGCAGAACCCTAGCGGGGGGGCCGCCCGGGGAGCTGTTTTTT. It translates to CASRTLAGGPPGELFF.

The rearrangement joins TRBV11-1 to TRBJ2-2; 9 bases map to TRBD2. Germline trimming cut 3 bases from V and 5 bases from J; bases unmatched to any gene: 7. This CDR3 region has 16 residues. Germline CDR1 SGHAT, CDR2 FQDESV (reference sequence). CDR3 protein: CASSFYSGGRTGELFF. As DNA, the CDR3 is TGTGCCAGCAGCTTCTATAGCGGGGGAAGGACCGGGGAGCTGTTTTTT. Looking up the rest from reference TRBV11-1 and TRBJ2-2 gives the full variable domain: EAEVAQSPRYKITEKSQAVAFWCDPISGHATLYWYRQILGQGPELLVQFQDESVVDDSQLPKDRFSAERLKGVDSTLKIQPAELGDSAMYLCASSFYSGGRTGELFFGEGSRLTVL.

The chain carries TRBV6-5 and TRBJ2-5; 9 bases line up with TRBD1. V shed 9 bases, J shed 3 bases, and the junction held 5 bases outside the gene matches. CDR1 and CDR2 from the germline V gene are MNHEY and SVGAGI. The CDR3 spans 13 residues. The CDR3 DNA sequence: TGTGCCAGTTCGACAGGGGGGGAAGAGACCCAGTACTTC. Residues: CASSTGGEETQYF.

The CDR3 loop is CASSPDRVLGTEAFF. The CDR3 coding sequence is TGTGCCAGCAGCCCCGACAGGGTCTTGGGCACTGAAGCTTTCTTT. The chain has TRBV7-2 and TRBJ1-1; 7 nucleotides align to TRBD1. The CDR3 is 15 residues long. The germline V gene encodes CDR1 SGHTA and CDR2 FQGNSA. V gave up 5 bases and J gave up 4 bases; unmatched junction bases: 10.

The J gene is TRBJ2-3, the V gene TRBV24-1; D is unclear. The V and J ends lost 3 bases and 1 base respectively, with 10 bases between them. The CDR3 has 15 residues. Per germline, CDR1 KGHDR and CDR2 SFDVKD. CDR3 DNA sequence: TGTGCCACCAGTGATATCACAACCCGCACAGATACGCAGTATTTT. Translated, it gives CATSDITTRTDTQYF.

The chain links TRBV7-2 to TRBJ2-5, with TRBD1 matching 7 bases. Germline lookup yields CDR1 SGHTA and CDR2 FQGNSA. V trimming: 3 bases; J trimming: 7 bases; junction bases outside the gene matches: 8. The CDR3 loop spans 14 amino acids. The CDR3 spells CASSFADRAGTQYF. CDR3 sequence (DNA): TGTGCCAGCAGCTTCGCTGACAGGGCGGGGACCCAGTACTTC.

This chain uses TRBV4-1 with TRBJ1-5, with 9 bases identical to TRBD1. J gave up 4 bases and V 1 base, and 5 bases lay outside the gene matches. The CDR3 extends over 16 amino acids. From germline, CDR1 is MGHRA and CDR2 YSYEKL. The CDR3 bases are TGCGCCAGCAGCCAAGGGACAGGGGATCCTAATCAGCCCCAGCATTTT. It is translated as CASSQGTGDPNQPQHF.

The CDR3 here is CASGQTGSDTQYF. CDR3 nucleotide sequence: TGTGCTAGTGGCCAGACAGGATCCGATACGCAGTATTTT. This chain links TRBV12-5 with TRBJ2-3, with D tentatively TRBD1 (6 bases). CDR1 LGHNT and CDR2 FRNRAP come from the germline V gene. The CDR3 contains 13 residues. V shed 6 bases and J shed 6 bases, with 13 bases lying between them.

CDR3 DNA sequence: TGTGCCAGCAGCCTAACCGGGATACTAAACACTGAAGCTTTCTTT. It yields the protein CASSLTGILNTEAFF. The genes are TRBV7-2 and TRBJ1-1; D unclear. CDR1 SGHTA and CDR2 FQGNSA come from the germline V gene. The CDR3 is 15 residues long. V was trimmed by 5 bases and J by 2 bases, leaving 15 bases between them.

The rearrangement uses TRBV7-2 and TRBJ2-5; 14 nucleotides match TRBD2. This CDR3 is 18 amino acids long. V lost 1 base to trimming and J lost 4 bases; unmatched junction nucleotides: 8. The germline CDR1 and CDR2 sequences are SGHTA and FQGNSA. CDR3 coding DNA: TGTGCCAGCAGCTTAGGGGAGACTAGCGGGGGGGCAGGAGAGACCCAGTACTTC. This translates into CASSLGETSGGAGETQYF.

The chain couples TRBV12-5 to TRBJ1-1; no definite D call. V gave up 1 base and J gave up 1 base, with 7 bases separating them. The length of the CDR3 is 14 residues. Per germline, CDR1 LGHNT and CDR2 FRNRAP. In DNA, the CDR3 is TGTGCTAGTGGTTTGGGGAGGGCGAACACTGAAGCTTTCTTT. Amino acid sequence: CASGLGRANTEAFF.

The CDR3 DNA is TGTGCCAGCAGCCCGCGGGACTCAATGCCCCAGCATTTT. Its translation: CASSPRDSMPQHF. V is TRBV3-1 (or the pseudogene TRBV3-2) and J is TRBJ1-5; D possibly corresponds to TRBD1 (5 bases). CDR3 length: 13 residues. Germline-derived CDR1 and CDR2 are LGHDT and YNNKEL (reference sequence). The V and J ends lost 4 bases and 9 bases respectively, with 13 bases between them.

This chain links TRBV6-5 with TRBJ1-2; the match to TRBD1 covers 7 bases. V dropped 2 bases and J dropped 1; count of bases not matched to a gene: 7. The CDR3 is made up of 16 amino acids. Looked up from germline, CDR1 is MNHEY and CDR2 is SVGAGI. CDR3 DNA sequence: TGTGCCAGCAGTTACCGTCCGGGACAGATTAACTATGGCTACACCTTC. Translation: CASSYRPGQINYGYTF.

V is TRBV7-2 and J is TRBJ2-2, with a tentative D call TRBD1 (5 bases). With 5 bases removed from V and 7 bases from J, the gap between germline ends came to 17 bases. Germline CDR1 reads SGHTA; CDR2 reads FQGNSA. The CDR3 has 15 amino acids. CDR3 amino acids: CASSPRTSPGGELFF. The CDR3 DNA sequence: TGTGCCAGCAGCCCCCGGACATCTCCGGGCGGGGAGCTGTTTTTT.

This clone was found once. This rearrangement joins TRBV29-1 to TRBJ1-4, with D perhaps TRBD1 (6 bases). Trimming took 5 bases from V and 8 from J, leaving 9 bases between them. CDR3 size: 11 residues. From germline, CDR1 is SQVTM and CDR2 ANQGSEA. CDR3: CSVSDREKLFF. The CDR3 nucleotides are TGCAGCGTTTCGGACAGAGAAAAACTGTTTTTT.

The chain links TRBV5-5 to TRBJ2-3; 12 bases are shared with TRBD2. V gave up 0 bases and J gave up 6 bases; unmatched junction bases: 8. Germline CDR1 reads SGHKS; CDR2 reads YYEKEE (reference sequence). The CDR3 loop spans 17 amino acids. CDR3 loop: CASSLGRASGGADTQYF. The CDR3 coding sequence is TGTGCCAGCAGCTTGGGGAGGGCTAGCGGGGGGGCGGATACGCAGTATTTT.

The chain uses TRBV7-2 and TRBJ1-2, with 7 bases matching TRBD1. The CDR3 length is 14 residues. Germline V gene sequence: CDR1 SGHTA, CDR2 FQGNSA. V lost 4 bases and J lost 5; bases outside the gene matches: 7. The CDR3 nucleotides are TGTGCCAGCAGCTCCAACAGGGGTTCTTATGGCTACACCTTC. This encodes CASSSNRGSYGYTF.

The V call is TRBV6-5, the J call TRBJ2-5; TRBD2 might be the D (5 bases). CDR3 length: 15 amino acids. CDR1 is MNHEY, CDR2 SVGAGI, per germline. V dropped 5 bases and J dropped 1 base, with 14 bases sitting between them. The CDR3 nucleotides are TGTGCCAGCAGTATGACTACAGTCCCCCAAGAGACCCAGTACTTC. Translating it yields CASSMTTVPQETQYF.

This chain connects TRBV11-1 to TRBJ1-5, with D maybe TRBD1 (6 bases). From germline, CDR1 is SGHAT and CDR2 FQDESV (reference sequence). This CDR3 is built from 16 residues. Trimming left V 3 bases short and J 2 bases short, with 14 bases between. This chain's CDR3 is CASSFPLYRGNQPQHF. The CDR3 DNA reads TGTGCCAGCAGCTTTCCCTTGTACAGGGGCAATCAGCCCCAGCATTTT.

This clone has only a few counts. J is TRBJ1-1 and V is TRBV7-7, with D maybe TRBD1 (6 bases). CDR1 and CDR2 (germline): SSHAT, FNYEAQ (reference sequence). The ends were cut back, 3 bases at V and 1 base at J, with 6 bases in the middle. The CDR3 totals 13 residues. The CDR3 region is CASSLTGNTEAFF. The CDR3 DNA is TGTGCCAGCAGCTTGACAGGGAACACTGAAGCTTTCTTT.

The chain has TRBV5-1 and TRBJ2-3; 13 bases are a match to TRBD2. With V trimmed by 4 bases and J by 7 bases, 3 bases remained unmatched. Germline V lookup: CDR1 SGHRS, CDR2 YFSETQ. The CDR3 is made up of 14 amino acids. The CDR3 region has the DNA TGCGCCAGCAGCACTAGCGGGGGGGCCTATACGCAGTATTTT. Its protein is CASSTSGGAYTQYF.

The CDR3 region is CASRQYKNTEAFF. DNA of the CDR3: TGTGCCAGCAGGCAGTACAAGAACACTGAAGCTTTCTTT. The chain has TRBV2 and TRBJ1-1; D is undetermined. This CDR3 region has 13 residues. V gave up 6 bases and J gave up 1 base, with 9 bases separating them. Germline lookup yields CDR1 SNHLY and CDR2 FYNNEI. Full variable domain (missing parts from reference TRBV2 and TRBJ1-1): EPEVTQTPSHQVTQMGQEVILRCVPISNHLYFYWYRQILGQKVEFLVSFYNNEISEKSEIFDDQFSVERPDGSNFTLKIRSTKLEDSAMYFCASRQYKNTEAFFGQGTRLTVV.

The rearrangement links TRBV3-1 (or the pseudogene TRBV3-2) to TRBJ2-1; 8 bases align to TRBD1. This CDR3 has 15 amino acids. Germline CDR1 is LGHDT and CDR2 is YNNKEL (reference sequence). Trimming took 1 base from V and 7 from J; bases not matched to a gene: 6. The CDR3 loop is CASSQGSGQVNEQFF. Written as DNA, the CDR3 is TGTGCCAGCAGCCAAGGGTCGGGACAGGTAAATGAGCAGTTCTTC.